This TCR beta chain is drawn from a study of T-cell memory formation after mild COVID-19. From the 5' RACE reads, TCRdb called clonotypes with MiXCR, one entry per CDR3 protein. The table has approximately 350,000 distinct CDR3 sequences, approximately 15% seen once; the top ten hold around 21%. Broader study findings: Confirmation was lacking for SARS-CoV-2 specificity of second-wave clones that peaked on day 37. Clones that shrank (day 15 to 85) were balanced CD4/CD8, whereas later expanders leaned CD4+. Detection of some responders pre-infection suggested pre-existing cross-reactive memory T cells participated.

Points on this clonotype: The target antigen is unknown.

The CDR3 is 16 amino acids. The germline V gene has CDR1 SGHRS and CDR2 YFSETQ. J lost 2 bases, V lost 4 bases, and 5 bases had no gene match. The chain joins TRBV5-1 to TRBJ2-2; 10 bases align to TRBD1. The source material was PBMCs or a T cell subset sorted from them (not recorded which). The sequence was collected from a man aged 18 to 29 who had mild COVID-19 (a few samples of this study predate the infection). Cell type and time point are not known. The CDR3 protein is CASSTGTGVNTGELFF. The CDR3 nucleotides are TGCGCCAGCAGCACCGGGACAGGGGTTAACACCGGGGAGCTGTTTTTT. Variable domain in full (rest from reference TRBV5-1 and TRBJ2-2): KAGVTQTPRYLIKTRGQQVTLSCSPISGHRSVSWYQQTPGQGLQFLFEYFSETQRNKGNFPGRFSGRQFSNSRSEMNVSTLELGDSALYLCASSTGTGVNTGELFFGEGSRLTVL.